Below are 24 T cell receptor beta chains sequenced from a single sample in a study of beta chain features in type 1 diabetes. General observations from the study: Type 1 diabetes patients had moderately but significantly shorter TCRB CDR3s in all four CD4+ subsets.

The antigens for these receptors are not known. cDNA synthesis used the whole RNA isolate, giving expressed TCRB sequences. Profiled with immunoSEQ multiplex PCR; TCRdb holds only in-frame clones, not every one. The sample consists of about 660,000 clones, about 14% of them appearing once. Sample: naive CD4+ T cells from blood. The receptors shown here come from a man between 18 and 35 years old with type 1 diabetes.

This chain joins TRBV28 and TRBJ2-7, with a tentative D call TRBD2 (6 bases). Trimming removed 6 bases at V and 2 bases at J, with 8 bases between. Germline V CDR1 and CDR2: MDHEN, SYDVKM. CDR3 length: 12 residues. In DNA, the CDR3 is TGTGCCAGCAGGGGGGGTCCCTACGAGCAGTACTTC. Translated: CASRGGPYEQYF.

The chain has TRBV6-5 and TRBJ1-3; no clear D gene. The CDR3 totals 15 residues. Germline V gives CDR1 MNHEY, CDR2 SVGAGI. The ends were cut back, 5 bases at V and 0 bases at J, with 11 bases in the middle. The DNA for the CDR3 is TGTGCCAGCAGTATCAACAGCGACTCTGGAAACACCATATATTTT. Encoded protein: CASSINSDSGNTIYF.

This clone was detected only a few times. V gene TRBV5-1 combines with J gene TRBJ1-5; 10 bases fit TRBD1. Looked up from germline, CDR1 is SGHRS and CDR2 is YFSETQ. Trimming at V came to 4 bases and at J to 8 bases, leaving 6 bases not matched to a gene. The CDR3 is 14 amino acids. CDR3 bases: TGCGCCAGCAGCCTGGGACAGGGGATAGAGCCCCAGCATTTT. Translation gives CASSLGQGIEPQHF. Combining the CDR3 with reference TRBV5-1 and TRBJ1-5 gives the whole variable domain KAGVTQTPRYLIKTRGQQVTLSCSPISGHRSVSWYQQTPGQGLQFLFEYFSETQRNKGNFPGRFSGRQFSNSRSEMNVSTLELGDSALYLCASSLGQGIEPQHFGDGTRLSIL.

The chain combines TRBV11-3 with TRBJ2-3, with D hard to call. V lost 0 bases to trimming and J lost 6 bases, with 7 bases between them. The CDR3 is 13 residues long. Germline assignment: CDR1 SGHNT and CDR2 YENEEA. The CDR3 loop is CASSLDRADTQYF. CDR3 DNA sequence: TGTGCCAGCAGCTTAGATAGGGCGGATACGCAGTATTTT.

The chain uses TRBV7-9 and TRBJ1-2; weak D call: TRBD1 (5 bases). Germline CDR1 reads SEHNR; CDR2 reads FQNEAQ (reference sequence). The CDR3 sequence is 14 residues long. Trimming removed 0 bases from V and 8 bases from J, with 13 bases in between. DNA of the CDR3: TGTGCCAGCAGCTTAGCCGGGACCGAGTTAGGCTACACCTTC. Protein product: CASSLAGTELGYTF.

The genes are TRBV14 and TRBJ2-5; 9 bases are shared with TRBD1. CDR3 size: 14 residues. The junction had 4 bases not matched to a gene; V was cut back by 5 bases and J by 3 bases. The germline CDR1 and CDR2 sequences are SGHDN and FVKESK. This CDR3 reads CASSARTGEETQYF. CDR3 bases: TGTGCCAGCAGCGCACGGACAGGGGAAGAGACCCAGTACTTC.

This clone showed up just a few times. CDR3 loop: CASSPEVIGEQFF. CDR3 sequence (DNA): TGTGCCAGCAGCCCCGAGGTGATAGGTGAGCAGTTCTTC. The chain carries TRBV11-2 and TRBJ2-1; no definite D call. The ends were cut back, 5 bases at V and 9 bases at J, with 14 bases in the middle. This CDR3 spans 13 amino acids. The germline gives CDR1 SGHAT, CDR2 FQNNGV. The full variable domain, with the rest looked up from reference TRBV11-2 and TRBJ2-1, is EAGVAQSPRYKIIEKRQSVAFWCNPISGHATLYWYQQILGQGPKLLIQFQNNGVVDDSQLPKDRFSAERLKGVDSTLKIQPAKLEDSAVYLCASSPEVIGEQFFGPGTRLTVL.

The genes are TRBV11-2 and TRBJ1-1; D is ambiguous. Germline CDR1 reads SGHAT; CDR2 reads FQNNGV. Deletions cut 5 bases from V and 8 bases from J, with 9 bases between. This CDR3 has 11 amino acids. This chain's CDR3 is CASSPGREAFF. In nucleotides, the CDR3 is TGTGCCAGCAGCCCCGGGAGAGAAGCTTTCTTT. Complete variable domain (other parts from reference TRBV11-2 and TRBJ1-1): EAGVAQSPRYKIIEKRQSVAFWCNPISGHATLYWYQQILGQGPKLLIQFQNNGVVDDSQLPKDRFSAERLKGVDSTLKIQPAKLEDSAVYLCASSPGREAFFGQGTRLTVV.

The chain links TRBV6-5 to TRBJ1-1; no clear D gene. This CDR3 comprises 14 residues. The germline CDR1 and CDR2 sequences are MNHEY and SVGAGI. Trimming pared 6 bases from V and 1 base from J, leaving 12 bases between. The CDR3 reads CASSSLDGNTEAFF. CDR3 DNA sequence: TGTGCCAGCAGCAGCTTGGACGGGAACACTGAAGCTTTCTTT.

V usage is TRBV10-3 and J usage is TRBJ1-5, with 7 positions matching TRBD1. The CDR3 is 17 residues long. Germline-derived CDR1 and CDR2 are ENHRY and SYGVKD. V shed 0 bases and J 3 bases; nucleotides not matched to a gene: 8. The DNA for the CDR3 is TGTGCCATCAGTGAGTCCAGACAGGGTCCGTCCAATCAGCCCCAGCATTTT. Translated: CAISESRQGPSNQPQHF.

The chain combines TRBV28 with TRBJ2-1; D call uncertain. The germline CDR1 and CDR2 sequences are MDHEN and SYDVKM. This CDR3 has 15 residues. V shed 8 bases and J shed 8 bases, with 22 bases lying between them. CDR3 sequence: CASLGLRSTLHEQFF. In DNA, the CDR3 is TGTGCCAGCCTGGGGTTGAGGAGCACCTTACATGAGCAGTTCTTC.

The chain uses TRBV14 and TRBJ2-7; D unresolved. The CDR3 consists of 15 residues. Germline CDR1 SGHDN, CDR2 FVKESK. The V gene lost 2 bases and the J gene lost 2 bases, with 13 bases spanning the gap. The CDR3, as DNA: TGTGCCAGCAGCCAACCGTCCAAAAACCCCTACGAGCAGTACTTC. It encodes CASSQPSKNPYEQYF.

This clone has a handful of counts. This rearrangement joins TRBV4-3 to TRBJ1-4, with TRBD1 identical over 8 bases. Germline CDR1 and CDR2: LGHNA and YSLEER. J lost 5 bases, V lost 0 bases, and 2 bases had no gene match. The CDR3 has 15 amino acids. The CDR3 sequence: CASSQDTGGNEKLFF. Written as DNA, the CDR3 is TGCGCCAGCAGCCAAGATACAGGGGGAAATGAAAAACTGTTTTTT.

This chain joins TRBV6-1 and TRBJ2-7, with 7 bases lining up with TRBD1. This CDR3 spans 15 amino acids. Looked up from germline, CDR1 is MNHNS and CDR2 is SASEGT. V shed 2 bases and J 5 bases; nucleotides not matched to a gene: 9. This CDR3 reads CASSERRQGLDEQYF. In DNA form, the CDR3 reads TGTGCCAGCAGTGAACGGAGACAGGGCCTTGACGAGCAGTACTTC.

This clone was seen more than once but under ten times. One end of the junction does not line up with germline, which may come from a read error. The chain carries TRBV7-7 and TRBJ2-7; D possibly uses TRBD1 or TRBD2 (5 bases each). This CDR3 has 15 amino acids. Germline values: CDR1 SSHAT, CDR2 FNYEAQ (reference sequence). CDR3 region: CASSYQPGPDYEQYF. In DNA form, the CDR3 reads TGTGCTAGCAGCTATCAACCGGGACCGGACTACGAGCAGTACTTC.

Comments on this clone: Other DNA sequences in this specimen translate into the identical CDR3. J is TRBJ2-3 and V is TRBV5-1; the D gene is possibly TRBD2 (5 bases). CDR1 SGHRS and CDR2 YFSETQ come from the germline V gene. Trimming took off 1 base at V and 1 base at J, with 7 bases between the two ends. The CDR3 covers 14 residues. The CDR3 loop is CASSLLRGTDTQYF. CDR3 nucleotides: TGCGCCAGCAGCTTGTTGAGGGGCACAGATACGCAGTATTTT.

V gene TRBV13 combines with J gene TRBJ2-1; the D call may be TRBD1 or TRBD2 (5 bases each). The V gene lost 4 bases and the J gene lost 8 bases, with 21 bases spanning the gap. Germline V lookup: CDR1 PRHDT, CDR2 FYEKMQ (reference sequence). There are 16 residues in the CDR3. In DNA, the CDR3 is TGTGCCAGCAGCTCAATCTCCGGGACGCCAAACCATGAGCAGTTCTTC. Amino acids: CASSSISGTPNHEQFF.

The V call is TRBV5-1, the J call TRBJ2-2; perhaps TRBD1 as D (5 bases). The CDR3 totals 16 residues. Trimming shortened V by 2 bases and J by 7 bases, and 18 bases separated the two germline ends. Germline CDR1 and CDR2: SGHRS and YFSETQ. CDR3 sequence reads: CASSFGTALQDGELFF. The CDR3 nucleotides read TGCGCCAGCAGCTTTGGTACTGCCCTACAGGACGGGGAGCTGTTTTTT. Full variable domain (rest looked up from reference TRBV5-1 and TRBJ2-2): KAGVTQTPRYLIKTRGQQVTLSCSPISGHRSVSWYQQTPGQGLQFLFEYFSETQRNKGNFPGRFSGRQFSNSRSEMNVSTLELGDSALYLCASSFGTALQDGELFFGEGSRLTVL.

In its sample, this clone was seen a few times. The chain couples TRBV6-1 to TRBJ1-5; 8 nucleotides match TRBD1. CDR3 length: 15 amino acids. CDR1 is MNHNS and CDR2 is SASEGT in the germline V gene. After removal of 5 bases from V and 6 bases from J, the junction contained 9 bases not matched to a gene. The CDR3 spells CASSTDRDGAQPQHF. The DNA of the CDR3 is TGTGCCAGCAGTACGGACAGGGACGGGGCTCAGCCCCAGCATTTT.

This rearrangement joins TRBV10-3 to TRBJ2-1; D is possibly TRBD2 (6 bases). CDR3 length: 15 amino acids. Looked up from germline, CDR1 is ENHRY and CDR2 is SYGVKD. Trimming cost V 2 bases and J 7 bases, with 15 bases left between them. The CDR3 loop reads CAISEGTPGGNEQFF. The CDR3 coding sequence is TGTGCCATCAGTGAGGGGACCCCAGGAGGGAATGAGCAGTTCTTC.

The rearrangement links TRBV9 to TRBJ2-5; D uncertain. Germline V lookup: CDR1 SGDLS, CDR2 YYNGEE. V was cut by 4 bases and J by 4 bases, with 11 bases left in between. This CDR3 is 13 amino acids long. The CDR3 spells CASSPRLSETQYF. The CDR3 region has the DNA TGTGCCAGCAGCCCACGACTGTCAGAGACCCAGTACTTC.

This clone was counted between two and nine times. The rearrangement joins TRBV30 to TRBJ2-3; D gene ambiguous. The CDR3 consists of 14 residues. The germline CDR1 and CDR2 sequences are GTSNPN and SVGIG (reference sequence). The germline V and J ends were trimmed by 2 bases and 0 bases, with 9 bases remaining between them. The CDR3 nucleotides read TGTGCCTGGAGTCTTGGGTTTAGCACAGATACGCAGTATTTT. Protein: CAWSLGFSTDTQYF.

The V gene is TRBV12-5, the J gene TRBJ2-5; D possibly corresponds to TRBD2 (5 bases). This CDR3 is 16 amino acids long. The V and J ends lost 6 bases and 9 bases respectively, with 26 bases between them. CDR1 and CDR2 (germline): LGHNT, FRNRAP. CDR3 sequence reads: CASGLLPGNQVGAQYF. The CDR3 DNA reads TGTGCTAGTGGCTTGCTTCCGGGGAACCAAGTCGGGGCCCAGTACTTC.

The chain recombines TRBV7-6 with TRBJ2-5; D uncertain. V lost 2 bases, J lost 2 bases, and 9 bases lay in between. In germline, CDR1 is SGHVS, CDR2 FNYEAQ. The CDR3 sequence is 14 residues long. This chain's CDR3 is CASSLTWRQETQYF. As DNA, the CDR3 is TGTGCCAGCAGCTTAACCTGGCGGCAAGAGACCCAGTACTTC.